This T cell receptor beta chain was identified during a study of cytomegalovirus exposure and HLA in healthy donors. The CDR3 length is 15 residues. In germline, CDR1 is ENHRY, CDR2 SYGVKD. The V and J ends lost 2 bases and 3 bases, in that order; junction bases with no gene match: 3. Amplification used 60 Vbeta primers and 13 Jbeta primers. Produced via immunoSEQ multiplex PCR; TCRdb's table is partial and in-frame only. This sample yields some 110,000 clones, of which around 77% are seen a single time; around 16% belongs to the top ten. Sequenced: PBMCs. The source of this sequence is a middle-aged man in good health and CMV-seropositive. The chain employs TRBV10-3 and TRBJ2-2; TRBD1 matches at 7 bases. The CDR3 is CAISEGQADTGELFF. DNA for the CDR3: TGTGCCATCAGTGAGGGACAGGCGGACACCGGGGAGCTGTTTTTT.